This T cell receptor beta chain was sequenced in a study of T cells in Graves' hyperthyroidism and ophthalmopathy. Authors of the study amplified TCR beta CDR3 regions from RNA transcripts. Carried out on the TCR CDR3, a first-round RT-PCR used the HTBI primer set. MiXCR, run by TCRdb on the multiplex PCR reads, gives a single entry per CDR3 protein. Here the sample spans about 600,000 distinct CDR3 sequences, approximately 15% being singletons. About this clonotype: Its target is not known. This may arise from a read error, as a much more abundant clone is one base away.

Study-wide results and caveats: Peripheral blood also featured most of the thyroid clonotypes expanded above 0.001. The model forecast ophthalmopathy, anticipating it by a median 6.5 months before onset.

Under 3 months was the duration of disease in ophthalmopathy patients, who also had a Clinical Activity Score of at least 3 and a NOSPECS grade of at least 4. From more than 9.5 ml of fresh peripheral blood, PBMCs were isolated. Per the germline V gene, CDR1 is SEHNR and CDR2 is FQNEAQ (reference sequence). Between the trimmed V and J ends, which lost 2 bases and 1 base, there was a span of 11 bases. CDR3 length: 15 residues. Sequenced: blood. The rearrangement links TRBV7-9 to TRBJ1-1, with D hard to call. This sequence was found in a woman between 40 and 50 years old with Graves' ophthalmopathy. CDR3 region: CASSLMGSGNTEAFF. The CDR3 DNA sequence: TGTGCCAGCAGCTTAATGGGTTCGGGGAACACTGAAGCTTTCTTT.